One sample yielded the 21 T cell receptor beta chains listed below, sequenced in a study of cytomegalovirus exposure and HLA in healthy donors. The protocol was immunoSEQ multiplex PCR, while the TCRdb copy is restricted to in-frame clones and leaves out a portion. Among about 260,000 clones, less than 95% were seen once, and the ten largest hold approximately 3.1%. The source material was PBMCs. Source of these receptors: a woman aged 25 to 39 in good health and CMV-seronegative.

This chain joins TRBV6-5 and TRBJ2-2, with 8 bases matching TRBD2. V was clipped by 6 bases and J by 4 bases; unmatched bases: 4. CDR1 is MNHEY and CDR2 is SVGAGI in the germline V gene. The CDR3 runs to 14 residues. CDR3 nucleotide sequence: TGTGCCAGCAGCTCCGGGACTAGCACCGGGGAGCTGTTTTTT. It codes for CASSSGTSTGELFF.

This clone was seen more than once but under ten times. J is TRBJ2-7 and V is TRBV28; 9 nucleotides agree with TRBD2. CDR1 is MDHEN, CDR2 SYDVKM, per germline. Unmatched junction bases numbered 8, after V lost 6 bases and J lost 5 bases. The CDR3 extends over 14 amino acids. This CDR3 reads CASRKAGGINEQYF. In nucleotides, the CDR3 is TGTGCCAGCAGAAAGGCGGGAGGGATCAACGAGCAGTACTTC.

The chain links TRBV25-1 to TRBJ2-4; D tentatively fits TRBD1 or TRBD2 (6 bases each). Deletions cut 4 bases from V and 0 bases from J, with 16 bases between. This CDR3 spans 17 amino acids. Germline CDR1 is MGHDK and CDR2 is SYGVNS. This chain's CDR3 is CASSADGGGLAKNIQYF. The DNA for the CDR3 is TGTGCCAGCAGTGCCGACGGAGGGGGTTTAGCCAAAAACATTCAGTACTTC.

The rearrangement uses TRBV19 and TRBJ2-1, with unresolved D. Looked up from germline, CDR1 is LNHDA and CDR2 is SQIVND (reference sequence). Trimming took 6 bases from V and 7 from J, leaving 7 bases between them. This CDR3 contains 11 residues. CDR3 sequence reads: CASRVGNEQFF. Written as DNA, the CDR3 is TGTGCCAGTAGAGTGGGGAATGAGCAGTTCTTC.

CDR3 in amino acids: CASRGAGGYSYEQYF. CDR3 DNA: TGTGCCAGCAGGGGAGCGGGAGGCTACTCCTACGAGCAGTACTTC. V gene TRBV27 combines with J gene TRBJ2-7; TRBD2 matches 9 bases. The V and J ends lost 6 bases and 0 bases, in that order; junction bases with no gene match: 6. The CDR3 is made up of 15 amino acids. Germline CDR1 is MNHEY and CDR2 is SMNVEV (reference sequence).

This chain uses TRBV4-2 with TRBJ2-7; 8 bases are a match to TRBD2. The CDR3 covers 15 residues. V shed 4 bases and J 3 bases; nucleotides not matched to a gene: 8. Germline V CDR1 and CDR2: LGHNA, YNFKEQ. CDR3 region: CASSLSPGGHYEQYF. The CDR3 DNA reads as TGTGCCAGCAGCCTTTCCCCGGGAGGGCACTACGAGCAGTACTTC.

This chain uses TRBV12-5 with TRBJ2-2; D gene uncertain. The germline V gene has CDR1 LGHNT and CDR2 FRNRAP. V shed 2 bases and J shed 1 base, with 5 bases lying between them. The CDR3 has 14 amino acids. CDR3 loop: CASGLNKNTGELFF. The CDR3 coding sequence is TGTGCTAGTGGTTTGAATAAGAACACCGGGGAGCTGTTTTTT.

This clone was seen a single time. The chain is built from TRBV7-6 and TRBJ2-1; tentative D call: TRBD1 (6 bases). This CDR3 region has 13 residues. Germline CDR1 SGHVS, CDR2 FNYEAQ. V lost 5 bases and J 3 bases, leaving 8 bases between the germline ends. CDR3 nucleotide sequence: TGTGCCAGCAGCCGAGGGGGCTACAATGAGCAGTTCTTC. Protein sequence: CASSRGGYNEQFF. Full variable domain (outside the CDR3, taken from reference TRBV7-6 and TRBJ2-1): GAGVSQSPRYKVTKRGQDVALRCDPISGHVSLYWYRQALGQGPEFLTYFNYEAQQDKSGLPNDRFSAERPEGSISTLTIQRTEQRDSAMYRCASSRGGYNEQFFGPGTRLTVL.

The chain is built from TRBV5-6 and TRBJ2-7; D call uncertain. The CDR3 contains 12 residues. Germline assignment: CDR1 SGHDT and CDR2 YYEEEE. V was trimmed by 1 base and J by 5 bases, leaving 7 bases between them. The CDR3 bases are TGTGCCAGCAGCTTGTACGTTAACGAGCAGTACTTC. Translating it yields CASSLYVNEQYF. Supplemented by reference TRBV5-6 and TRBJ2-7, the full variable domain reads DAGVTQSPTHLIKTRGQQVTLRCSPKSGHDTVSWYQQALGQGPQFIFQYYEEEERQRGNFPDRFSGHQFPNYSSELNVNALLLGDSALYLCASSLYVNEQYFGPGTRLTVT.

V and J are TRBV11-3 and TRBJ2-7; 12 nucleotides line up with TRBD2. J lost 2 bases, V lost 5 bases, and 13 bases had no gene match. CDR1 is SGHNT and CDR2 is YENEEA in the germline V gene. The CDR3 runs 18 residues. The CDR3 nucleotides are TGTGCCAGCAGCAAGATAGGGACTAGCGGGCAAGGGACCTACGAGCAGTACTTC. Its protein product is CASSKIGTSGQGTYEQYF. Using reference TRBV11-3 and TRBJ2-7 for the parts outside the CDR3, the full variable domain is EAGVVQSPRYKIIEKKQPVAFWCNPISGHNTLYWYLQNLGQGPELLIRYENEEAVDDSQLPKDRFSAERLKGVDSTLKIQPAELGDSAVYLCASSKIGTSGQGTYEQYFGPGTRLTVT.

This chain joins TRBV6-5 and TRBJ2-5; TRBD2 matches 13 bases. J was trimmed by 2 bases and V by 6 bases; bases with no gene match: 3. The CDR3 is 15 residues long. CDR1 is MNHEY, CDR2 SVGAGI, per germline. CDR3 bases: TGTGCCAGCAGCCGGGGACTAGCGGGACAAGAGACCCAGTACTTC. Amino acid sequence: CASSRGLAGQETQYF.

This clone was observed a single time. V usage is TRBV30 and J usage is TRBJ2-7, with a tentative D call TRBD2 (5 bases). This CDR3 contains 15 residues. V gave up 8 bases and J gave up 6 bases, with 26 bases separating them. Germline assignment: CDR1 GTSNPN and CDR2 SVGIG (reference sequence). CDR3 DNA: TGTGCCGCAACCGTCCTTGCAGCCAGACGGGGCGAGCAGTACTTC. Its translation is CAATVLAARRGEQYF.

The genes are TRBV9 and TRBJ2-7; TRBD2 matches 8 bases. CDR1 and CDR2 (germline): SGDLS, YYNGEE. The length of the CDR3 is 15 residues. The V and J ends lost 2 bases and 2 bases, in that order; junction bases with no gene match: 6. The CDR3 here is CASSVRTSGPYEQYF. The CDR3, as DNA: TGTGCCAGCAGCGTTCGAACTAGCGGACCCTACGAGCAGTACTTC.

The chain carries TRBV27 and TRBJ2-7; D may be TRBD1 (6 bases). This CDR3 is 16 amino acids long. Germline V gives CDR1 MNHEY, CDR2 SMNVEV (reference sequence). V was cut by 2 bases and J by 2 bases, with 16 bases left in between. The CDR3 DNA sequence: TGTGCCAGCAGTTTAGCCCCAACAGGGCTAGCCTACGAGCAGTACTTC. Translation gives CASSLAPTGLAYEQYF.

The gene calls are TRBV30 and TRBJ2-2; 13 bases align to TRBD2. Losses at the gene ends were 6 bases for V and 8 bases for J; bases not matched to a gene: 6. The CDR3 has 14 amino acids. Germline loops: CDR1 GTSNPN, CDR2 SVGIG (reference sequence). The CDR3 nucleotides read TGTGCCTGCCAAGGACTAGCGGGAGTTGGGGAGCTGTTTTTT. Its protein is CACQGLAGVGELFF.

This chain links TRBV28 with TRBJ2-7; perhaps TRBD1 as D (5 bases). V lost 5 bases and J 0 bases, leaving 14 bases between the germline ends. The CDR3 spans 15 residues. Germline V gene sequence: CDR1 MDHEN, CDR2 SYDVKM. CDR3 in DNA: TGTGCCAGCAGTCCCACGGGTAGGGGCTCCTACGAGCAGTACTTC. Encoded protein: CASSPTGRGSYEQYF.

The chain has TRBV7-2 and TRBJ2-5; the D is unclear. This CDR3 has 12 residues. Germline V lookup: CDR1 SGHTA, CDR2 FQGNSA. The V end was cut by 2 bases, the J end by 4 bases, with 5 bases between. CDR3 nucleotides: TGTGCCAGCAGCTTACGTGGAGAGACCCAGTACTTC. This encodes CASSLRGETQYF.

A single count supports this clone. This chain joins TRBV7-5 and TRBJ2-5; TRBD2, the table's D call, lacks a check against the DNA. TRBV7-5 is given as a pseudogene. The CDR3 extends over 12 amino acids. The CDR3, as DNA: TGTGCCAGAAGCTCGGGTGGGGAGACCCAGTACTTC. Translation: CARSSGGETQYF.

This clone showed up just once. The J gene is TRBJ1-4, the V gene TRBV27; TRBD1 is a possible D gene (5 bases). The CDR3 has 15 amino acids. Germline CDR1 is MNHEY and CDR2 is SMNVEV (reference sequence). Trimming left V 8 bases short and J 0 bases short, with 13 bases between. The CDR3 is CASAVGTATNEKLFF. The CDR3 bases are TGTGCCAGCGCCGTGGGGACGGCAACTAATGAAAAACTGTTTTTT. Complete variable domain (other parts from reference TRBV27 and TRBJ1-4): EAQVTQNPRYLITVTGKKLTVTCSQNMNHEYMSWYRQDPGLGLRQIYYSMNVEVTDKGDVPEGYKVSRKEKRNFPLILESPSPNQTSLYFCASAVGTATNEKLFFGSGTQLSVL.

CDR3 in amino acids: CASSHLAFSYEQYF. The CDR3 bases are TGCGCCAGCAGCCATCTAGCGTTTTCCTACGAGCAGTACTTC. The rearrangement links TRBV4-1 to TRBJ2-7; maybe TRBD2 (6 bases). This CDR3 has 14 amino acids. V shed 3 bases and J shed 1 base, with 10 bases lying between them. Germline CDR1 reads MGHRA; CDR2 reads YSYEKL.

CDR3 nucleotides: TGTGCCAGCAGCCCGTCGGGGACTAGCGGGAGGAGGACCTACGAGCAGTACTTC. It codes for CASSPSGTSGRRTYEQYF. The chain couples TRBV7-9 to TRBJ2-7; the match to TRBD2 covers 15 bases. J was trimmed by 2 bases and V by 5 bases; bases with no gene match: 10. The CDR3 loop spans 18 amino acids. Germline V gives CDR1 SEHNR, CDR2 FQNEAQ (reference sequence).